This T cell receptor beta chain was observed in a study of OX40 agonist ivuxolimab in advanced cancers. Study information: The treatment was a fully human IgG2 OX40 agonist, ivuxolimab. The study, taken as a whole, reports: At doses 0.1 to 3.0 mg/kg, CD4+ and CD8+ clones expanded.

No patient had autoimmune disease or received systemic immunosuppression. As regards this clone: What it recognizes is unknown.

TCRdb keeps only in-frame clones here, not all; method: immunoSEQ multiplex PCR. The sample has roughly 57,000 clones, roughly 87% seen once. CDR1 and CDR2 from the germline V gene are MNHNS and SASEGT. Trimming took off 5 bases at V and 6 bases at J, with 11 bases between the two ends. CDR3 length equals 13 residues. V usage is TRBV6-1 and J usage is TRBJ1-5; no firm D call. This receptor was taken from an adult with an advanced solid tumor such as melanoma, head and neck, liver or kidney cancer. The sample was CD4+ or CD8+ T cells sorted from blood, taken in a trial of the OX40 agonist ivuxolimab. The CDR3 nucleotides are TGTGCCAGCAGTCATCTGGTTGGTCAGCCCCAGCATTTT. Protein product: CASSHLVGQPQHF.